Listed below are T cell receptor beta chains from one sample, sequenced in a study of radiotherapy plus CTLA-4 blockade in lung cancer. This table comes from immunoSEQ multiplex PCR, and its TCRdb copy is limited to in-frame clones, with some not included. The sample has about 95,000 clones, 83% seen once. This material consisted of peripheral blood, taken from a patient treated with radiotherapy plus ipilimumab. The receptors were sampled from a human donor with non-small cell lung cancer who had stable disease on radiotherapy plus ipilimumab. CDR3s include the opening cysteine and the closing phenylalanine or tryptophan. The order of the fields is D gene, V gene, clone size, J gene, CDR3 DNA, CDR3 protein. D genes are given only for firm matches. A row's size may be missing; if present it is once, few, many or a size class.

d_gene: TRBD2; v_gene: TRBV7-8; abundance: NA; j_gene: TRBJ2-1; CDR3nt: TGTGCCAGCAGCTTAACTAGCGGGGTGAGCTCCTACAATGAGCAGTTCTTC; CDR3aa: CASSLTSGVSSYNEQFF
d_gene: TRBD1; v_gene: TRBV7-9; abundance: NA; j_gene: TRBJ1-1; CDR3nt: TGTGCCAGCAGCTTAGTGGGACAGGCAAACACTGAAGCTTTCTTT; CDR3aa: CASSLVGQANTEAFF
d_gene: NA; v_gene: TRBV5-1; abundance: few; j_gene: TRBJ2-7; CDR3nt: TGCGCCAGCAGCCCCGACTCCTACGAGCAGTACTTC; CDR3aa: CASSPDSYEQYF
d_gene: NA; v_gene: TRBV5-5; abundance: few; j_gene: TRBJ1-6; CDR3nt: TGTGCCAGCAGCTTGAGCCCCGGGGGTAGGAGTTCACCCCTCCACTTT; CDR3aa: CASSLSPGGRSSPLHF
d_gene: NA; v_gene: TRBV28; abundance: NA; j_gene: TRBJ2-7; CDR3nt: TGTGCCAGCAGGGGGCAGGAGGCCTACGAGCAGTACTTC; CDR3aa: CASRGQEAYEQYF
d_gene: TRBD1; v_gene: TRBV9; abundance: NA; j_gene: TRBJ1-2; CDR3nt: TGTGCCAGCAGCGTAGAACTTGGGACAGGGGGCAAAGGCTACACCTTC; CDR3aa: CASSVELGTGGKGYTF
d_gene: NA; v_gene: TRBV28; abundance: few; j_gene: TRBJ1-1; CDR3nt: TGTGCCAGCAGAACCCAAACCGAAGCTTTCTTT; CDR3aa: CASRTQTEAFF
d_gene: NA; v_gene: TRBV28; abundance: NA; j_gene: TRBJ1-1; CDR3nt: TGTGCCAGCAGTTTATTGGTAGGTACTGAAGCTTTCTTT; CDR3aa: CASSLLVGTEAFF
d_gene: NA; v_gene: TRBV7-2; abundance: NA; j_gene: TRBJ1-5; CDR3nt: TGTGCCAGCAGCTTAGTTAGTAGTGGGGGCAATCAGCCCCAGCATTTT; CDR3aa: CASSLVSSGGNQPQHF
d_gene: TRBD2; v_gene: TRBV27; abundance: NA; j_gene: TRBJ2-7; CDR3nt: TGTGCCAGCAGCGGGAGGGCCACCAGCTCCTACGAGCAGTACTTC; CDR3aa: CASSGRATSSYEQYF
d_gene: NA; v_gene: TRBV28; abundance: NA; j_gene: TRBJ1-4; CDR3nt: TGTGCCAGCAGGCCTTCATCGGCAACTAATGAAAAACTGTTTTTT; CDR3aa: CASRPSSATNEKLFF
d_gene: NA; v_gene: TRBV6-5; abundance: few; j_gene: TRBJ1-1; CDR3nt: TGTGCCAGCATTTTTCGCAGGGCTTTCTTT; CDR3aa: CASIFRRAFF
d_gene: TRBD1; v_gene: TRBV27; abundance: NA; j_gene: TRBJ1-5; CDR3nt: TGTGCCAGCAAGACCGACAGGGGTTATAATCAGCCCCAGCATTTT; CDR3aa: CASKTDRGYNQPQHF
d_gene: NA; v_gene: TRBV7-6; abundance: NA; j_gene: TRBJ2-2; CDR3nt: TGTGCCAGCACGGCTCCCGGGACTTCGAACACCGGGGAGCTGTTTTTT; CDR3aa: CASTAPGTSNTGELFF
d_gene: TRBD2; v_gene: TRBV7-8; abundance: NA; j_gene: TRBJ2-3; CDR3nt: TGTGCCAGCACCCTTCGGCGCATCGGCGGGAGGGCCGGAGCAGATACGCAGTATTTT; CDR3aa: CASTLRRIGGRAGADTQYF
d_gene: NA; v_gene: TRBV21-1; abundance: once; j_gene: TRBJ2-1; CDR3nt: TGTGCCAGCAGCAAAGAGACAGGACCTGGTTTGTCCTCCTACAATGAGCAGTTCTTC; CDR3aa: CASSKETGPGLSSYNEQFF
d_gene: NA; v_gene: TRBV28; abundance: NA; j_gene: TRBJ2-3; CDR3nt: TGTGCCAGCGTTAAGGGTGGGGTCACAGATACGCAGTATTTT; CDR3aa: CASVKGGVTDTQYF
d_gene: NA; v_gene: TRBV7-3; abundance: NA; j_gene: TRBJ1-1; CDR3nt: TGTGCCAGCAGCTCGGGGGTGAACACTGAAGCTTTCTTT; CDR3aa: CASSSGVNTEAFF
d_gene: NA; v_gene: TRBV7-9; abundance: few; j_gene: TRBJ1-1; CDR3nt: TGTGCCAGCAGCTCCAGGGAAGGCACTGAAGCTTTCTTT; CDR3aa: CASSSREGTEAFF
d_gene: NA; v_gene: TRBV18; abundance: NA; j_gene: TRBJ2-7; CDR3nt: TGTGCCAGCTCAGCGGACAGTAGCTCCTACGAGCAGTACTTC; CDR3aa: CASSADSSSYEQYF